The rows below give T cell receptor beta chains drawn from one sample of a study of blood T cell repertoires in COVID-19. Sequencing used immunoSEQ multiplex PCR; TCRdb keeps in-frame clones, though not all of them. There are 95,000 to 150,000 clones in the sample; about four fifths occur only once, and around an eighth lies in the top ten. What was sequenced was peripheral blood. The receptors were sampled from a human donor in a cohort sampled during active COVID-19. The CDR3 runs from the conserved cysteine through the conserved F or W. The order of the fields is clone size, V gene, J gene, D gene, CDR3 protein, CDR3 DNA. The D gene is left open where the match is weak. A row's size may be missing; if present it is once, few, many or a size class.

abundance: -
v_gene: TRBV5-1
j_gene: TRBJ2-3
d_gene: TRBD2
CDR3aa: CASSLSSGGASDTQYF
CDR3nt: TGCGCCAGCAGCTTGTCGAGCGGGGGGGCGTCAGATACGCAGTATTTT

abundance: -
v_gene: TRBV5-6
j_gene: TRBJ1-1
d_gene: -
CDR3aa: CASSLREAEAFF
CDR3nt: TGTGCCAGCAGCTTAAGAGAGGCTGAAGCTTTCTTT

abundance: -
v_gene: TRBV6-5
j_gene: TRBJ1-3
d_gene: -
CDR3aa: CASSLDSSRNTIYF
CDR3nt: TGTGCCAGCAGTCTAGACAGCTCGCGGAACACCATATATTTT

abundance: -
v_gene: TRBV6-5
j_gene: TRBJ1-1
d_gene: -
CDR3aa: CASSWQGGTEAFF
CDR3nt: TGTGCCAGCAGTTGGCAGGGAGGGACTGAAGCTTTCTTT

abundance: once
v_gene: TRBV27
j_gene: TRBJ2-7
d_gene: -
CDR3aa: CASSLWTASSYEQYF
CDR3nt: TGTGCCAGCAGCCTTTGGACAGCCAGCTCCTACGAGCAGTACTTC

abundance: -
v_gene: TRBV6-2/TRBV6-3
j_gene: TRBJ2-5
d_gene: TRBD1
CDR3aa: CASSYSGTDQETQYF
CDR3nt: TGTGCCAGCAGTTACTCCGGGACAGATCAAGAGACCCAGTACTTC

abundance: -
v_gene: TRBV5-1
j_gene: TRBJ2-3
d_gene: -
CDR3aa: CASREGSDTQYF
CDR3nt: TGCGCCAGCAGGGAGGGGTCAGATACGCAGTATTTT

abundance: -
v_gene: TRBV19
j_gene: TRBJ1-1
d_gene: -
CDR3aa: CATGRGWNTEAFF
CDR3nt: TGTGCCACAGGCCGGGGGTGGAACACTGAAGCTTTCTTT

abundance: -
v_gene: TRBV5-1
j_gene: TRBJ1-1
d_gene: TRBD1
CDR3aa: CASSKDRGRTEAFF
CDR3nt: TGCGCCAGCAGCAAGGACAGGGGGAGGACTGAAGCTTTCTTT

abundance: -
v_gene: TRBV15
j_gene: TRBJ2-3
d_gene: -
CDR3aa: CATSRRAYSTDTQYF
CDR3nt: TGTGCCACCAGCAGGAGGGCTTATAGCACAGATACGCAGTATTTT

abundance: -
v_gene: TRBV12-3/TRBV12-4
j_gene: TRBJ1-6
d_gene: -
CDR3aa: CASRTVNGSPLHF
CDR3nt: TGTGCCAGCAGGACAGTGAATGGTTCACCCCTCCACTTT

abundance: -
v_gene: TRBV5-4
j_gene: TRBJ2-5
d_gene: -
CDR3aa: CASSLVLAQETQYF
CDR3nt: TGTGCCAGCAGCTTGGTACTAGCCCAAGAGACCCAGTACTTC

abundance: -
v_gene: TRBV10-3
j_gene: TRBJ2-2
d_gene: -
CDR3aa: CAAAGSRGLDTGELFF
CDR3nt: TGTGCCGCAGCAGGGTCCCGGGGGTTGGACACCGGGGAGCTGTTTTTT

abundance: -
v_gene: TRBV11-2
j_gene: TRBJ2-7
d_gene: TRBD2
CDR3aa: CASSLEGLAGLGLGEQYF
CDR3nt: TGTGCCAGCAGCCTAGAGGGCCTAGCGGGCTTGGGCTTGGGCGAGCAGTACTTC

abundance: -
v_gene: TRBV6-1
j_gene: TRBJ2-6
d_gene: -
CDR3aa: CASSDRRGSGANVLTF
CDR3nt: TGTGCCAGCAGTGACCGGCGGGGCTCTGGGGCCAACGTCCTGACTTTC

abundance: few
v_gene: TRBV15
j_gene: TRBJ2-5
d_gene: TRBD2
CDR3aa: CATSRDLAGEPAGETQYF
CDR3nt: TGTGCCACCAGCAGAGATCTAGCGGGGGAGCCCGCGGGGGAGACCCAGTACTTC

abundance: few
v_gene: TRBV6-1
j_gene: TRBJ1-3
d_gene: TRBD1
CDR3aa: CASSDPGQGTGNTIYF
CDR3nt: TGTGCCAGCAGTGACCCGGGACAGGGAACTGGAAACACCATATATTTT

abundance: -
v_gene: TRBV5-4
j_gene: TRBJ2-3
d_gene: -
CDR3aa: CASSPYSTDTQYF
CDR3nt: TGTGCCAGCAGCCCCTATAGTACAGATACGCAGTATTTT

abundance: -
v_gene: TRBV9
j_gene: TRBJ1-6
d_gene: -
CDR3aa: CASSPTGMGNSPLHF
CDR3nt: TGTGCCAGCAGCCCCACAGGGATGGGCAATTCACCCCTCCACTTT

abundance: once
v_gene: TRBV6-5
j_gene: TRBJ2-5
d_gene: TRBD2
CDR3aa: CASSPSGDETQYF
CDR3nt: TGTGCCAGCAGTCCAAGCGGGGACGAGACCCAGTACTTC

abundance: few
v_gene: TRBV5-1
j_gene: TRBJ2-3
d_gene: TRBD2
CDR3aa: CASSFSGGNTDTQYF
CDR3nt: TGCGCCAGCAGCTTTAGCGGGGGGAACACAGATACGCAGTATTTT

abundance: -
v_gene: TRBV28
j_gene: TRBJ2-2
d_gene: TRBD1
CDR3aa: CASGRQGNTGELFF
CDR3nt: TGTGCCAGCGGCAGACAGGGTAACACCGGGGAGCTGTTTTTT

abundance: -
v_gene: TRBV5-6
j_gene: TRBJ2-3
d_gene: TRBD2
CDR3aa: CASSRTSGGPGTDTQYF
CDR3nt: TGTGCCAGCAGCAGGACTAGCGGGGGCCCAGGCACAGATACGCAGTATTTT

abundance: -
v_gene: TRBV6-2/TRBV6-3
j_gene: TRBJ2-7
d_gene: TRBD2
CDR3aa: CASSYGGGAYEQYF
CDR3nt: TGTGCCAGCAGTTACGGCGGGGGGGCCTACGAGCAGTACTTC

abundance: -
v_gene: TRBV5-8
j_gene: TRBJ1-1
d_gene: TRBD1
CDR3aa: CASRRSGTGSAEAFF
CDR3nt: TGTGCCAGCAGACGATCCGGGACAGGGTCAGCTGAAGCTTTCTTT

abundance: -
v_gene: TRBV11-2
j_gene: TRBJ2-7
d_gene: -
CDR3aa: CASSLRRTPTYEQYF
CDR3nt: TGTGCCAGCAGCTTACGGCGGACACCGACCTACGAGCAGTACTTC

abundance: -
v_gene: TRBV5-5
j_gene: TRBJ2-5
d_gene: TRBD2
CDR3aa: CASSLGLAGGSGTQYF
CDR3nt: TGTGCCAGCAGCTTGGGACTAGCGGGGGGATCAGGGACCCAGTACTTC